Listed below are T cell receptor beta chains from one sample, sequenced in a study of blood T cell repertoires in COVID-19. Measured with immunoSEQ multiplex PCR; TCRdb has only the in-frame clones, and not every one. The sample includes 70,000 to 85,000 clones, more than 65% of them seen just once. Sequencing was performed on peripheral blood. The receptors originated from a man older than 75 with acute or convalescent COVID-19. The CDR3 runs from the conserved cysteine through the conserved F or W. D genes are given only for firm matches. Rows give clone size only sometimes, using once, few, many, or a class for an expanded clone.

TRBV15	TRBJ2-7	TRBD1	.	TGTGCCGCGGGACAGGATCCCTACGAGCAGTACTTC	CAAGQDPYEQYF
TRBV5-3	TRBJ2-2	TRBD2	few	TGTGCCCCGAGCGGGGGGGCTAGCACCGGGGAGCTGTTTTTT	CAPSGGASTGELFF
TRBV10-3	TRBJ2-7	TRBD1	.	TGTGCCATCAGTGAGTCGGGACAGGGGGTCGAGCAGTACTTC	CAISESGQGVEQYF
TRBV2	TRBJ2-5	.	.	TGTGCCAGCAGCCGGGAACTGCAAGAGACCCAGTACTTC	CASSRELQETQYF
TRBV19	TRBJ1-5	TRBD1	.	TGTGCCAGTAGTATGGTCAGGGGGAGTGGGCAGCCCCAGCATTTT	CASSMVRGSGQPQHF
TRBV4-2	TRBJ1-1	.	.	TGTGCCAGCAGCCAAGTCGGTTCCTACACTGAAGCTTTCTTT	CASSQVGSYTEAFF
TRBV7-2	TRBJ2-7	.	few	TGTGCCAGCAGCCCCCTACAGGGCTCCTACGAGCAGTACTTC	CASSPLQGSYEQYF
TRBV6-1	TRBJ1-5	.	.	TGTGCCAGCAGTCCAACAACAGGGCTCAATCAGCCCCAGCATTTT	CASSPTTGLNQPQHF
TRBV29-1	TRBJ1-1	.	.	TGCAGCGTTGACAGATTGAACACTGAAGCTTTCTTT	CSVDRLNTEAFF
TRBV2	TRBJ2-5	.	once	TGTGCCAGCAGTGAAAGGGGTTCTAGAGGACAAGAGACCCAGTACTTC	CASSERGSRGQETQYF
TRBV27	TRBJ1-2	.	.	TGTGCCAGCAGTTTAAAGGGGTATGGCTACACCTTC	CASSLKGYGYTF
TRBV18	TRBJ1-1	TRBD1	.	TGTGCCAGCTCACCACGACAGGGTTCGAACACTGAAGCTTTCTTT	CASSPRQGSNTEAFF
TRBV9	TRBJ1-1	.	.	TGTGCCAGCAGCGTAGGAAATAGCATGAACACTGAAGCTTTCTTT	CASSVGNSMNTEAFF
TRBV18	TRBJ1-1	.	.	TGTGCCAGCTCAGGGGGCGGAAAGACTGAAGCTTTCTTT	CASSGGGKTEAFF
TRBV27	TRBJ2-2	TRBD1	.	TGTGCCACCAGGGGGTGGGGGACAGGGACCCCCGGGGAGCTGTTTTTT	CATRGWGTGTPGELFF
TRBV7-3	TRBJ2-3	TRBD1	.	TGTGCCAGCAGCTTAACCGTAACAGGGGGCACAGATACGCAGTATTTT	CASSLTVTGGTDTQYF
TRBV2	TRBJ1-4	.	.	TGTGCCAGCACCGAGAGGTACACTAATGAAAAACTGTTTTTT	CASTERYTNEKLFF
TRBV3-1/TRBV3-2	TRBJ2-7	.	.	TGTGCCAGCAGCCCCTCGAGGAGGTTCGGCGAGCAGTACTTC	CASSPSRRFGEQYF
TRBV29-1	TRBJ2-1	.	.	TGCAGCGTTGCCAGACAGGCATCTTACAATGAGCAGTTCTTC	CSVARQASYNEQFF
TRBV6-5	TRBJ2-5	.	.	TGTGCCAGCAGTTACAGTCGAGTTCAAGAGACCCAGTACTTC	CASSYSRVQETQYF
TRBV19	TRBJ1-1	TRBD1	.	TGTGCCAGTAGTACCGGAAGGACAGGCGAACGGACCCGACGGACTGAAGCTTTCTTT	CASSTGRTGERTRRTEAFF
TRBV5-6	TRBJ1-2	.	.	TGTGCCAGCAGCTTGGGATTAGGGGCTAACTATGGCTACACCTTC	CASSLGLGANYGYTF
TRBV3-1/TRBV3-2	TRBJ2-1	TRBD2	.	TGTGCCAGCAGCCAAGATCCTAGCGGGGGCTACAATGAGCAGTTCTTC	CASSQDPSGGYNEQFF
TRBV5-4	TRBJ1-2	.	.	TGTGCCAGCAGCTTGGCCGGGCAGGGTCCCTATGGCTACACCTTC	CASSLAGQGPYGYTF
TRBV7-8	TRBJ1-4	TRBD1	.	TGTGCCAGCAGCGTCCGACAGGGGACAACTAATGAAAAACTGTTTTTT	CASSVRQGTTNEKLFF
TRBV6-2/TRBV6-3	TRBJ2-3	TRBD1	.	TGTGCCAGCAGTTACGAAGGACAGGGCCCAGATACGCAGTATTTT	CASSYEGQGPDTQYF
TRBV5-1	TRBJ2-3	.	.	TGCGCCAGCAGCCCGGAGGCAGGGGAATACACAGATACGCAGTATTTT	CASSPEAGEYTDTQYF
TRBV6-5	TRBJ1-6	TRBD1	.	TGTGCCAGCAGTTACTCGACAGGGGCCCCGAATTCACCCCTCCACTTT	CASSYSTGAPNSPLHF
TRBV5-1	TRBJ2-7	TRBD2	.	TGCGCCAGCAGCGCCACTTACGGGGGGGCCTTTTACGAGCAGTACTTC	CASSATYGGAFYEQYF
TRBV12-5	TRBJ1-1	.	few	TGTGCTAGTGAGAGGGAAATGAACACTGAAGCTTTCTTT	CASEREMNTEAFF
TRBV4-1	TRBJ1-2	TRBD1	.	TGCGCCAGCAGCCAACCCGGGACAGGGGGCGATGGAAACTATGGCTACACCTTC	CASSQPGTGGDGNYGYTF
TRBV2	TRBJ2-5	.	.	TGTGCCAGCAGCCTGACAGGCGAGGGGACCCAGTACTTC	CASSLTGEGTQYF
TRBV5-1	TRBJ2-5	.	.	TGCGCCAGCAGCCCGGACGCCGCGGGACAGACCCAGTACTTC	CASSPDAAGQTQYF
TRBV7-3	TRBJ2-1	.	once	TGTGCCAGCAGCCTCTCGGCGGGCGACACCTACAATGAGCAGTTCTTC	CASSLSAGDTYNEQFF
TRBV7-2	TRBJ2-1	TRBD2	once	TGTGCCAGCAGCTTAGGACTAGCGGGGGGAAATGAGCAGTTCTTC	CASSLGLAGGNEQFF
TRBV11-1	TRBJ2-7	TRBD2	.	TGTGCCAGCAGCTTATCGGGACTAGCGTCCTTC	CASSLSGLASF
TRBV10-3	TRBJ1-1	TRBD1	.	TGTGCCATCGGGACAGGGGGCGTGAACACTGAAGCTTTCTTT	CAIGTGGVNTEAFF
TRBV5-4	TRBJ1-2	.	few	TGTGCCAGCAGCTTGTTAGGGGTGCAGGGTAACACCTTC	CASSLLGVQGNTF
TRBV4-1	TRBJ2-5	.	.	TGCGCCAGCAGCCAGCCTAGTGGAGGGGAGACCCAGTACTTC	CASSQPSGGETQYF
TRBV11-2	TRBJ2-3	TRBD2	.	TGTGCCAGCAGCGGAACTAGCGGGGGGGCCGGGGATACGCAGTATTTT	CASSGTSGGAGDTQYF
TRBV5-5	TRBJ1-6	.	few	TGTGCCAGCAGCTTGGTCCCAGGCGCTCAATATTCACCCCTCCACTTT	CASSLVPGAQYSPLHF
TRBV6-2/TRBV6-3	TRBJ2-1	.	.	TGTGCCAGCAGTTCTCGAACCGGGACATCCTACAATGAGCAGTTCTTC	CASSSRTGTSYNEQFF
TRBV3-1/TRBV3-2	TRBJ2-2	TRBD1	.	TGTGCCAGCAGCCGCTACCGGACAGGGGGGACCGGGGAGCTGTTTTTT	CASSRYRTGGTGELFF
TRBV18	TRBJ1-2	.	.	TGTGCCAGCTCACCCTCCCTGGGGGGTTCTAACTATGGCTACACCTTC	CASSPSLGGSNYGYTF
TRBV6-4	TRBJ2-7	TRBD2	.	TGTGCCAGCAGCGAAGGGACTAGCGGGGGTTCTTACGAGCAGTACTTC	CASSEGTSGGSYEQYF
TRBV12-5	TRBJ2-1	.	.	TGTGCTAGTGGTTTGTTGCCAGGTTCGATTGAGCAGTTCTTC	CASGLLPGSIEQFF
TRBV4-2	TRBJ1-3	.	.	TGTGCCAGCAGCCAGACAGGCTCTGGAAACACCATATATTTT	CASSQTGSGNTIYF
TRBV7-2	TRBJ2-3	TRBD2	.	TGTGCCAGCAGCCTGCACAGCGGGGGGTCCACAGATACGCAGTATTTT	CASSLHSGGSTDTQYF
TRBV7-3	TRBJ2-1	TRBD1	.	TGTGCCAGCAGCCCTTCCCGGGACAGGAACTACAATGAGCAGTTCTTC	CASSPSRDRNYNEQFF
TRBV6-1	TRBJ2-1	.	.	TGTGCCAGCAGTGAACTCAGGGGCGCGGGTAATGAGCAGTTCTTC	CASSELRGAGNEQFF
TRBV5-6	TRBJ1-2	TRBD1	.	TGTGCCAGCAGCTTGGCCGGGACAGGGGGCCTAAACTATGGCTACACCTTC	CASSLAGTGGLNYGYTF